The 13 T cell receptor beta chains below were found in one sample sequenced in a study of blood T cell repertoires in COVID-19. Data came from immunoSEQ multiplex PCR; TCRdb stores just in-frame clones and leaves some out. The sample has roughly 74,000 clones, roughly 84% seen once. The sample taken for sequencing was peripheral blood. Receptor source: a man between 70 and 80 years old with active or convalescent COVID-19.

The CDR3 sequence is CASSTRNQPQHF. The CDR3 bases are TGTGCCAGCAGCACGCGAAATCAGCCCCAGCATTTT. The rearrangement uses TRBV7-8 and TRBJ1-5, with D unresolved. The CDR3 totals 12 residues. V lost 5 bases and J lost 4, with 6 bases in between. Germline V CDR1 and CDR2: SGHVS, FQNEAQ.

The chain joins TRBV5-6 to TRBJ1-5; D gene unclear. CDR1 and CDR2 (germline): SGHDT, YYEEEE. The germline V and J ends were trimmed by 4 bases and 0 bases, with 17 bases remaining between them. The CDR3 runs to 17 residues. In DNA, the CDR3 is TGTGCCAGCAGCCGAACCCGAGGACTGAATAGCAATCAGCCCCAGCATTTT. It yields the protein CASSRTRGLNSNQPQHF.

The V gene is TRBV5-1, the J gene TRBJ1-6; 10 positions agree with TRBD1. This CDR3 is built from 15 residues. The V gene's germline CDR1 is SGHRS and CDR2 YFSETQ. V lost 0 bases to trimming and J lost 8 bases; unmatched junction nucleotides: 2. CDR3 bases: TGCGCCAGCAGCTTGGGGGGACAGGGGCATTCACCCCTCCACTTT. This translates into CASSLGGQGHSPLHF.

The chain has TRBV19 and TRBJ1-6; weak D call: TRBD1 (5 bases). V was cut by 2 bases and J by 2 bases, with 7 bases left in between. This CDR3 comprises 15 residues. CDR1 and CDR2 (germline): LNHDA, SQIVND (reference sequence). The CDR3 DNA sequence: TGTGCCAGTAGTATACAGGGCACCTATAATTCACCCCTCCACTTT. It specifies CASSIQGTYNSPLHF. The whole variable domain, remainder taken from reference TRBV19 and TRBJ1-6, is DGGITQSPKYLFRKEGQNVTLSCEQNLNHDAMYWYRQDPGQGLRLIYYSQIVNDFQKGDIAEGYSVSREKKESFPLTVTSAQKNPTAFYLCASSIQGTYNSPLHFGNGTRLTVT.

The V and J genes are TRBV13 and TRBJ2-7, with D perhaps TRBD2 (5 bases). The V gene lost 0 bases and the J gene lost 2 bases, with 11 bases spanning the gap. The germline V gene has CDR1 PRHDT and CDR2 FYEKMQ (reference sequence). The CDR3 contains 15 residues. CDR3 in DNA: TGTGCCAGCAGCTTAGGCGGGGTAAGGGCCTACGAGCAGTACTTC. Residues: CASSLGGVRAYEQYF. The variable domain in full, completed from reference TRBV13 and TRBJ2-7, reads AAGVIQSPRHLIKEKRETATLKCYPIPRHDTVYWYQQGPGQDPQFLISFYEKMQSDKGSIPDRFSAQQFSDYHSELNMSSLELGDSALYFCASSLGGVRAYEQYFGPGTRLTVT.

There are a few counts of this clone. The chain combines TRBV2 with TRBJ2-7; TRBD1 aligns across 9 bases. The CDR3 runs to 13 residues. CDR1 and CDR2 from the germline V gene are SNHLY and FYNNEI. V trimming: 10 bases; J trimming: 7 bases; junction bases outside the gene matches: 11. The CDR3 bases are TGTGCCACCATAGGACAGGGGAGAGCAGAGCAGTACTTC. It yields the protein CATIGQGRAEQYF.

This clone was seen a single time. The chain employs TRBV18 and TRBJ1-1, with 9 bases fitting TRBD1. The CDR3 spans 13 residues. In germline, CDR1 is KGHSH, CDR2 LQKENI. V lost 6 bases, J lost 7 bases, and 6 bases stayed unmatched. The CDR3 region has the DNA TGTGCCAGCTCGCCCGGACAGGGGTTTGAAGCTTTCTTT. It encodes CASSPGQGFEAFF.

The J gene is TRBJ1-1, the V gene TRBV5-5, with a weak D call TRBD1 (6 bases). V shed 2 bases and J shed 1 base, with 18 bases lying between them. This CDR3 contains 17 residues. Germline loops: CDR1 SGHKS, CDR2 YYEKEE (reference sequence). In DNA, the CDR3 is TGTGCCAGCAGCTTTGAAGAAGGCAGGGGCAGGAACACTGAAGCTTTCTTT. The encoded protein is CASSFEEGRGRNTEAFF.

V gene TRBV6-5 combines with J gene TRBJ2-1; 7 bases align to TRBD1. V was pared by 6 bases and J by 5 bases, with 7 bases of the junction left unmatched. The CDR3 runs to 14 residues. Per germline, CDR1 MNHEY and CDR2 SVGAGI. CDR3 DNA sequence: TGTGCCAGCAGACCGGGACAGACCAACAATGAGCAGTTCTTC. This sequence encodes CASRPGQTNNEQFF.

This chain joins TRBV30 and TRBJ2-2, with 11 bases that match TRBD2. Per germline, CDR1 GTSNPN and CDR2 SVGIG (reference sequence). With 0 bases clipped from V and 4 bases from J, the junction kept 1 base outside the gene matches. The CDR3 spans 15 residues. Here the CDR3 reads CAWSVLAGGTGELFF. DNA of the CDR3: TGTGCCTGGAGTGTGCTAGCGGGAGGCACCGGGGAGCTGTTTTTT.

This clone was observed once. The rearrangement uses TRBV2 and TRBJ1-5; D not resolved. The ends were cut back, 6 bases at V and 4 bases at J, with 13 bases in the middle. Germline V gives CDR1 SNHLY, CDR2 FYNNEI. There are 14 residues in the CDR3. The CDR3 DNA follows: TGTGCCAGCAGCCCCCTGGGGAGGAATCAGCCCCAGCATTTT. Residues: CASSPLGRNQPQHF.

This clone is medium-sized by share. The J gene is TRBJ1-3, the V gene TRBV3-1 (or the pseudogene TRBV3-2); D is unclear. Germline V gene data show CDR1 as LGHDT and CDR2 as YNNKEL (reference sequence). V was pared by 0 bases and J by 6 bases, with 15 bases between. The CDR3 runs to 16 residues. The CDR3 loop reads CASSQELAVRPNTIYF. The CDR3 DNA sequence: TGTGCCAGCAGCCAAGAGTTGGCGGTCCGTCCAAACACCATATATTTT.

The CDR3 region is CASSLAGFYGYTF. The CDR3 DNA reads as TGTGCCAGCAGCTTAGCCGGGTTCTATGGCTACACCTTC. The rearrangement links TRBV7-9 to TRBJ1-2; D unresolved. From germline, CDR1 is SEHNR and CDR2 FQNEAQ (reference sequence). The CDR3 is made up of 13 amino acids. V was pared by 0 bases and J by 4 bases, with 6 bases between.